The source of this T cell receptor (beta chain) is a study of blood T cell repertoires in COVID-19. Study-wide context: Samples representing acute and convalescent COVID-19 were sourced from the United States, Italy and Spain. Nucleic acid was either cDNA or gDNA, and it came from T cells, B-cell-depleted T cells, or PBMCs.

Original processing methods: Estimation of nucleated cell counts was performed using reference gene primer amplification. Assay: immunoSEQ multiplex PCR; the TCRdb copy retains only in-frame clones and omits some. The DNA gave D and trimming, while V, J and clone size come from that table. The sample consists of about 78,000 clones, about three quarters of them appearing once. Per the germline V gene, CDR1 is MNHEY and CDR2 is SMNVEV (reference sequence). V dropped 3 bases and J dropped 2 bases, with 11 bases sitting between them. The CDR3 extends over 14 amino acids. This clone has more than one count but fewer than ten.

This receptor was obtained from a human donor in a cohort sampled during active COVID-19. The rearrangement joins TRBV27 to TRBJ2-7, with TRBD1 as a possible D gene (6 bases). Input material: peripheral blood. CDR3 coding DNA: TGTGCCAGCAGTTTTCTACAGGGACCCTACGAGCAGTACTTC. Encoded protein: CASSFLQGPYEQYF.